This T cell receptor beta chain was found in a study of post-analysis software for immune sequencing data (dated by TCRdb to the mid-2010s). Study-wide context: Relapsing-remitting, secondary progressive and progressive-relapsing multiple sclerosis were recorded as disease courses, and subtype annotation was lacking for some patients. The patient repertoires were set against 10 or so previously published healthy control repertoires from donors whose ages ranged from roughly 6 to 27 years. A subset of samples was prepared in parallel using single-end sample barcoding, then pooled and co-amplified after Illumina adapter ligation. Summary of the overall study and its limitations: Significantly lower normalized Chao1 diversity was found in multiple sclerosis patients than in controls, suggesting substantial peripheral T-cell clonal expansion. The multiple sclerosis patient group was slightly younger than the control group. Direct clustering with F measure revealed strong co-clustering of samples prepared in the same batch, which led to a batch-effect correction. Patients showed significantly higher frequencies than controls for about 5 TRBV segments, among them TRBV5-6, TRBV5-1 and TRBV20-1.

As regards this clonotype: The specificity of this receptor is unknown. Base qualities are not recorded, but no much larger clone differs from it by a single base.

Based on the germline V gene, the CDR1 and CDR2 sequences are KGHSH and LQKENI. The V end loses 0 bases and the J end loses 8 bases, and a stretch of 17 bases separates them. The CDR3, from cysteine to phenylalanine, totals 16 residues. Kept here is only the CDR3 DNA, which spans 48 bases and is read in frame from base 1. Receptor amplification or capture employed PCR. The sequencing machine was an Illumina HiSeq 2500. To reduce PCR and sequencing biases, unique molecular identifiers were incorporated into the TCR beta cDNA libraries. Roughly 500,000 cDNA molecules were obtained per 1 to 10 million input T cells, so each molecule approximated one T cell. The patient libraries were prepared and sequenced with the same protocol used for the earlier healthy control dataset. Samples belonging to the same batch were prepared together, multiplexed and sequenced on a shared HiSeq lane. Per the source publication's procedure: Raw barcoded reads were processed with MIGEC, discarding single-read molecular identifier groups before consensus assembly and CDR3 extraction. Clonotype tables were post-analysed with VDJtools, normalizing diversity by down-sampling all datasets to the smallest sample size. Repertoire overlap clustering matched CDR3 amino acid but not nucleotide sequences to correct batch-related cross-sample contamination. The public reads were run again by TCRdb, first through fastp at Q25 and then through MiXCR, and only productive beta chains were kept. All rows with the same CDR3 protein become a single entry with the most common DNA and genes. The V and J calls and clone size come from TCRdb's table, not from the authors' own analysis. A total of almost 700,000 distinct CDR3 sequences appear in this sample, approximately 60% of them only once. The ten largest clones take up approximately 10% of the sample.

To demonstrate the VDJtools post-analysis software, TCR beta repertoires were profiled from the peripheral blood of about 13 young patients with multiple sclerosis. Multiple sclerosis patients were children and adolescents aged about 6 to 16 years. This sequence uses TRBV18 and TRBJ2-1; the D gene is perhaps TRBD2, from 6 matching bases. Sequencing was performed on blood. The sequence derives from a girl aged 2 to 10 with multiple sclerosis. The DNA reads TGTGCCAGCTCACCACCCGGGACTCAACTGGGTCATGAGCAGTTCTTC. Protein translation: CASSPPGTQLGHEQFF.